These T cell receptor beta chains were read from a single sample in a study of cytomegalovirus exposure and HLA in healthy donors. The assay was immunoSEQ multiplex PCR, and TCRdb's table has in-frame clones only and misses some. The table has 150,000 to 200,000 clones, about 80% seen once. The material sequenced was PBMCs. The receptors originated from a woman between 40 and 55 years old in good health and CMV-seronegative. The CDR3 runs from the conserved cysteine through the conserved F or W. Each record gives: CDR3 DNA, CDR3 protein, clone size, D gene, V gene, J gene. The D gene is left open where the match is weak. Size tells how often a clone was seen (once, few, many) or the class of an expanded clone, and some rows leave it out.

CDR3nt: TGTGCCAGTAGTCTCTACTCAGGTCCCCACACAGATACGCAGTATTTT; CDR3aa: CASSLYSGPHTDTQYF; abundance: NA; d_gene: NA; v_gene: TRBV19; j_gene: TRBJ2-3
CDR3nt: TGTGCCAGCAGGCCGGACAGGGGAGCCTACGAGCAGTACTTC; CDR3aa: CASRPDRGAYEQYF; abundance: NA; d_gene: TRBD1; v_gene: TRBV5-4; j_gene: TRBJ2-7
CDR3nt: TGTGCCACGAACCCACAGGGGGCTTTCGGGGCCAACGGCCTGACTTTC; CDR3aa: CATNPQGAFGANGLTF; abundance: NA; d_gene: TRBD1; v_gene: TRBV2; j_gene: TRBJ2-6
CDR3nt: TGTGCCAGCAGCCTAAACAATGAGCAGTTCTTC; CDR3aa: CASSLNNEQFF; abundance: NA; d_gene: NA; v_gene: TRBV5-6; j_gene: TRBJ2-1
CDR3nt: TGTGCCAGCAGCCGGAGGGGGGGGCCGAACACTGAAGCTTTCTTT; CDR3aa: CASSRRGGPNTEAFF; abundance: NA; d_gene: NA; v_gene: TRBV11-2; j_gene: TRBJ1-1
CDR3nt: TGTGCCAGCAGTTTTGGCCTGGGGGGACAGCCCCAGCATTTT; CDR3aa: CASSFGLGGQPQHF; abundance: NA; d_gene: NA; v_gene: TRBV28; j_gene: TRBJ1-5
CDR3nt: TGTGCCAGCAGCTCGGGACAGGGCTACAATGAGCAGTTCTTC; CDR3aa: CASSSGQGYNEQFF; abundance: NA; d_gene: TRBD1; v_gene: TRBV5-4; j_gene: TRBJ2-1
CDR3nt: TGCAGCGTTACTAGCGGGACTTTCTCTGGGGCCAACGTCCTGACTTTC; CDR3aa: CSVTSGTFSGANVLTF; abundance: few; d_gene: TRBD2; v_gene: TRBV29-1; j_gene: TRBJ2-6
CDR3nt: TGTGCCAGTAGTATCCTAAGGACAGAAAAGTACGAGCAGTACTTC; CDR3aa: CASSILRTEKYEQYF; abundance: NA; d_gene: NA; v_gene: TRBV19; j_gene: TRBJ2-7
CDR3nt: TGTGCCAGCTCACCAGGGACAGATGGAAACACCATATATTTT; CDR3aa: CASSPGTDGNTIYF; abundance: NA; d_gene: TRBD1; v_gene: TRBV18; j_gene: TRBJ1-3
CDR3nt: TGTGCCACCGAACCGAGACACCTCGGGGAGCTGTTTTTT; CDR3aa: CATEPRHLGELFF; abundance: NA; d_gene: NA; v_gene: TRBV28; j_gene: TRBJ2-2
CDR3nt: TGCGCCAGCAGCTTGGGAGACAGGGGCTACGAGCAGTACTTC; CDR3aa: CASSLGDRGYEQYF; abundance: NA; d_gene: TRBD1; v_gene: TRBV5-1; j_gene: TRBJ2-7
CDR3nt: TGTGCCAGCAGCTTGGGGGCGGGGGGACACAATGAGCAGTTCTTC; CDR3aa: CASSLGAGGHNEQFF; abundance: NA; d_gene: TRBD2; v_gene: TRBV5-5; j_gene: TRBJ2-1
CDR3nt: TGTGCCAGCAGCTTGAGGCAGCTTCTGGGAGTCTACACCTTC; CDR3aa: CASSLRQLLGVYTF; abundance: NA; d_gene: NA; v_gene: TRBV5-8; j_gene: TRBJ1-2
CDR3nt: TGTGCCAGCAGCTTATCGGGACTTAGCGGGACCACCACAGATACGCAGTATTTT; CDR3aa: CASSLSGLSGTTTDTQYF; abundance: NA; d_gene: TRBD2; v_gene: TRBV7-9; j_gene: TRBJ2-3
CDR3nt: TGCGCCAGCAGCTTGGCGGGGGACAGGGGAGTAGGGGAGCAGTTCTTC; CDR3aa: CASSLAGDRGVGEQFF; abundance: NA; d_gene: TRBD1; v_gene: TRBV5-1; j_gene: TRBJ2-1